This T cell receptor (beta chain) came from a study of blood T cell repertoires in COVID-19. Study overall: Nucleic acid was either cDNA or gDNA, and it came from T cells, B-cell-depleted T cells, or PBMCs.

The length of the CDR3 is 18 residues. CDR1 and CDR2 from the germline V gene are SGHRS and YFSETQ. The J segment lost 3 bases and the V segment lost 2 bases, leaving 9 bases of the junction unmatched. Participant-reported clinical history was the basis for cohort assignment. Using immunoSEQ multiplex PCR, the repertoire was profiled, and TCRdb retains in-frame clones only, with some absent. The repertoire holds about 260,000 clones, with approximately 90% as singletons. What was sequenced was PBMCs or T cells enriched from blood (not recorded which). The clonotype was recovered from a man aged 45-60 years who had been exposed to COVID-19. This rearrangement joins TRBV5-1 to TRBJ2-1; 12 bases are a match to TRBD2. The DNA of the CDR3 is TGCGCCAGCAGCTTAACCCTAGCGGGGGGGGAGAGCTACAATGAGCAGTTCTTC. Translated: CASSLTLAGGESYNEQFF.